This T cell receptor (beta chain) was recovered during a study of blood T cells in healthy people across ages. Study outcomes and limitations: Since the PBMCs were unsorted, naive and antigen-experienced cells could not be conclusively compared. Older individuals had lower TCR beta diversity per million T cells (the decline was roughly linear).

This clonotype was recorded a few times. Its specificity is not known. Alongside a J-beta primer mix, a sample-barcoded 5' primer served in a second PCR lasting roughly 6 to 11 cycles. Each cDNA molecule received a tag from a template-switch adaptor that had 12 random nucleotides. TCRdb re-derived calls from the 5' RACE reads in MiXCR, one entry per CDR3 protein. The repertoire holds 1.5 million to 2 million distinct CDR3 sequences, with under 30% as singletons. Trimming left V 5 bases short and J 3 bases short, with 14 bases between. This CDR3 contains 15 residues. Germline lookup yields CDR1 LNHNV and CDR2 YYDKDF (reference sequence). The donors, healthy Caucasians from Russia, were aged roughly 6 to 90.

This chain uses TRBV15 with TRBJ2-1; the D is unclear. Sequencing was carried out using blood. This receptor was obtained from a woman aged 25 to 45 in good health. CDR3 bases: TGTGCCACCAGCCCCCGCGATAACCGCTACAATGAGCAGTTCTTC. Its translation is CATSPRDNRYNEQFF.